Listed below are T cell receptor beta chains from one sample, sequenced in a study of cytomegalovirus exposure and HLA in healthy donors. Repertoires were generated with immunoSEQ multiplex PCR, while TCRdb's copy carries only in-frame clones and drops some. Of about 56,000 clones in the sample, 90% to 95% were seen once. Sequencing was performed on PBMCs. The receptors come from a woman younger than 30 in good health and CMV-seropositive. Both conserved end residues are part of each CDR3. D genes are given only for firm matches. Rows give clone size only sometimes, using once, few, many, or a class for an expanded clone.

D | J | size | V | DNA | CDR3
- | TRBJ2-2 | - | TRBV5-1 | TGCGCCAGCAGCTTGGCCGGCGGGGAGCTGTTTTTT | CASSLAGGELFF
- | TRBJ1-5 | - | TRBV15 | TGTGCCACCAGCAGGTTCGCAGGGTTAAGTCAGCCCCAGCATTTT | CATSRFAGLSQPQHF
TRBD1 | TRBJ1-1 | - | TRBV5-4 | TGTGCCAGCAGCTTGCAGGACAGGGAAAACACTGAAGCTTTCTTT | CASSLQDRENTEAFF
- | TRBJ2-2 | - | TRBV9 | TGTGCCAGCAGCGCTACCACCGGGGAGCTGTTTTTT | CASSATTGELFF
- | TRBJ1-1 | - | TRBV10-3 | TGTGCCATCAGTGAGTCCTATGGGGCGAACACTGAAGCTTTCTTT | CAISESYGANTEAFF
TRBD2 | TRBJ2-7 | - | TRBV5-1 | TGCGCCAGCAGCTCTGCGGGGGGGGCCTACGAGCAGTACTTC | CASSSAGGAYEQYF
- | TRBJ1-5 | - | TRBV19 | TGTGCCAGTAGTATAGCTGGGGGGGGAAGCAATCAGCCCCAGCATTTT | CASSIAGGGSNQPQHF
- | TRBJ1-1 | - | TRBV7-9 | TGTGCCAGCAGCTTAATTGGTGGTCGACTCACTGAAGCTTTCTTT | CASSLIGGRLTEAFF
- | TRBJ2-2 | - | TRBV14 | TGTGCCAGCAGCCAAGCTAGGACTACGAACACCGGGGAGCTGTTTTTT | CASSQARTTNTGELFF
- | TRBJ2-7 | - | TRBV27 | TGTGCCTGCCGTCGCCCAGGGGCCTACGAGCAGTACTTC | CACRRPGAYEQYF
TRBD1 | TRBJ1-1 | - | TRBV5-1 | TGCGCCAGCAGCTTTGGGGCAGGGGGCCTCATGAACACTGAAGCTTTCTTT | CASSFGAGGLMNTEAFF
- | TRBJ1-2 | once | TRBV7-2 | TGTGCCAGCAGCTCGACAGAGGATGGCTACACCTTC | CASSSTEDGYTF
- | TRBJ2-1 | - | TRBV15 | TGTGCCACCAGCAGAGATTTAGAGGGTGAGCAGTTCTTC | CATSRDLEGEQFF
TRBD1 | TRBJ2-7 | - | TRBV6-5 | TGTGCCAGCAGCTCGGACAGGGGATCCTACGAGCAGTACTTC | CASSSDRGSYEQYF